This TCR beta chain originates from a study of control samples from healthy donors and cancer patients. V lost 0 bases, J lost 7 bases, and 10 bases stayed unmatched. CDR1 is SGHRS and CDR2 is YFSETQ in the germline V gene. The CDR3 length is 17 residues. Data came from immunoSEQ multiplex PCR; TCRdb stores just in-frame clones and leaves some out. The sample carries about 73,000 clones, roughly 87% recorded once. The chain combines TRBV5-1 with TRBJ2-2; TRBD1 aligns across 9 bases. The TCR originated in a woman aged 45 to 65 in good health. The sequenced sample was blood. The CDR3 reads CASSLASGGQGIGELFF. The CDR3 DNA reads TGCGCCAGCAGCTTGGCAAGTGGGGGACAGGGCATCGGGGAGCTGTTTTTT.